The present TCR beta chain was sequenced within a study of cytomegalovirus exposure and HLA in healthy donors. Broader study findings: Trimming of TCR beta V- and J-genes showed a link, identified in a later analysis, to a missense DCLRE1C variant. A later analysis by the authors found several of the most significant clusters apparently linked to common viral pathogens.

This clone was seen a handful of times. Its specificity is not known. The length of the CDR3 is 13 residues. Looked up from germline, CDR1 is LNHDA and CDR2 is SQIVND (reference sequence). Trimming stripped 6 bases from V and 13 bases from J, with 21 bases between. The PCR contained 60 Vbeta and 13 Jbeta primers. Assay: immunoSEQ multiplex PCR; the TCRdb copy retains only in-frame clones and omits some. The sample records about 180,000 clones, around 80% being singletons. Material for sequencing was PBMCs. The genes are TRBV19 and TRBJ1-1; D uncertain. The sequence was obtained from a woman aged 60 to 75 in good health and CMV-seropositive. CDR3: CASSPMVSGRSFF. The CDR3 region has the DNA TGTGCCAGTAGCCCGATGGTGTCGGGAAGGAGTTTCTTT.